This T cell receptor beta chain is drawn from a study of graft-versus-host responses after intestinal transplantation. Across the study: Multivisceral, liver-intestinal, or isolated intestinal transplants were performed in recipients. Induction using anti-thymocyte globulin, followed by tacrolimus and steroids for two to three years, was given to all recipients.

The CDR3 has 15 residues. Per germline, CDR1 MNHEY and CDR2 SMNVEV (reference sequence). V was shortened by 2 bases and J by 3 bases, with 13 bases between the two germline ends. TCRdb's copy holds only in-frame clones and misses some; the assay was immunoSEQ multiplex PCR. The table records about 120,000 clones, roughly 95% of them present only once. As concerns this clone: Its target is unknown.

General observations from the study: Circulating GvH clones peaking coincided with falling HvG clones soon after transplant.

Sequenced material: unstimulated CD8+ T cells sorted from spleen or lymph node cells, taken before intestinal transplant. This chain links TRBV27 with TRBJ1-1; no clear D. The receptor comes from a human donor who received an intestinal transplant. The CDR3, as DNA: TGTGCCAGCAGTTTAGAGCCTCGGGGTTACACTGAAGCTTTCTTT. Residues: CASSLEPRGYTEAFF.